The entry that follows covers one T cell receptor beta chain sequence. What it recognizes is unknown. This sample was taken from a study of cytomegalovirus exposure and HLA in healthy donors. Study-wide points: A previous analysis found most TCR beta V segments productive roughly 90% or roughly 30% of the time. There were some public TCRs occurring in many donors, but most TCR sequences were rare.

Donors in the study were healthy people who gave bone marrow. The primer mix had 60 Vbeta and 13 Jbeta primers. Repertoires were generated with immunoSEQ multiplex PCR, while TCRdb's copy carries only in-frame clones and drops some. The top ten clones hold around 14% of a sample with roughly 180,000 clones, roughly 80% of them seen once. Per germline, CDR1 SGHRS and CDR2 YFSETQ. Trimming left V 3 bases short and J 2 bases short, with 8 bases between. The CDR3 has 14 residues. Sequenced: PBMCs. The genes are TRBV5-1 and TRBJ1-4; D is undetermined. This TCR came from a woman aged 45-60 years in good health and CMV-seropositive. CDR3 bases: TGCGCCAGCAGCTCCGGTAGCACTAATGAAAAACTGTTTTTT. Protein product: CASSSGSTNEKLFF.